One TCR beta chain is described in this entry. The data derive from a study of blood T cell repertoires in COVID-19. V lost 2 bases and J lost 7, with 11 bases in between. CDR1 and CDR2 from the germline V gene are MNHEY and SVGEGT. This CDR3 is 14 amino acids long. Data came from immunoSEQ multiplex PCR; TCRdb stores just in-frame clones and leaves some out. Here the sample spans 200,000 to 300,000 clones, 65% to 85% being singletons. Sequenced input: peripheral blood. The V gene is TRBV6-2 or TRBV6-3, the J gene TRBJ2-2; D may be TRBD1 (6 bases). The source of this sequence is a human donor in a cohort sampled during active COVID-19. CDR3 region: CASSYKQGSGELFF. CDR3 DNA sequence: TGTGCCAGCAGTTACAAACAGGGAAGCGGGGAGCTGTTTTTT.